The entry below describes one TCR beta chain. Its target is unknown. Treatment indicated: 19 received Ad26.COV2.S at low or high dose, single or two shots; 5 received placebo; per-sample allocation not given. All samples were drawn on day 63, counting from the first vaccine or placebo injection. These data are taken from a study of Ad26.COV2.S vaccination and SARS-CoV-2 variants. Background on the study: Participants got Ad26.COV2.S intramuscularly, once or twice 56 days apart.

Study-level points and caveats: Greater spike-specific TCR breadth was seen in vaccine recipients than in placebo recipients. Substantial post-vaccination breadth of spike-specific CD8+ and CD4+ T cell responses was reported.

The CDR3 is 15 residues long. The V gene lost 2 bases and the J gene lost 6 bases, with 14 bases spanning the gap. From germline, CDR1 is SGHTA and CDR2 FQGNSA. Generated by immunoSEQ multiplex PCR, the TCRdb table keeps only in-frame clones and is missing some. The profile shows hundreds of thousands of clones, roughly 87% of them singletons. This TCR was sampled from a person aged 18-60 years who received the Ad26.COV2.S COVID-19 vaccine or a placebo. J is TRBJ1-5 and V is TRBV7-2; weak D call: TRBD1 (6 bases). Material: peripheral blood, obtained in a trial of Ad26.COV2.S vaccine versus placebo. CDR3 coding DNA: TGTGCCAGCAGCTTACAAGCGGGGGCTGGTCAGCCCCAGCATTTT. Translated, it gives CASSLQAGAGQPQHF.